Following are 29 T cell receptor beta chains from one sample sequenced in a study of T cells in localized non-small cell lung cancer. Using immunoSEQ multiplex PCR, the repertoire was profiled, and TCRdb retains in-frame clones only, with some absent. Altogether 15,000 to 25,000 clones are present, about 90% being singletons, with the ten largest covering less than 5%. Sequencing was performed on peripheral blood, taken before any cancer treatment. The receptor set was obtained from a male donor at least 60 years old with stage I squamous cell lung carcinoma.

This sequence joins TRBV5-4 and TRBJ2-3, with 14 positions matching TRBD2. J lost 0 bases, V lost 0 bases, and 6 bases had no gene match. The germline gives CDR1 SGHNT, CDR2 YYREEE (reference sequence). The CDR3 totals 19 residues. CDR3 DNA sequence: TGTGCCAGCAGCTTGGGGGGACTAGCGGGAGAGCATAGCACAGATACGCAGTATTTT. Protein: CASSLGGLAGEHSTDTQYF.

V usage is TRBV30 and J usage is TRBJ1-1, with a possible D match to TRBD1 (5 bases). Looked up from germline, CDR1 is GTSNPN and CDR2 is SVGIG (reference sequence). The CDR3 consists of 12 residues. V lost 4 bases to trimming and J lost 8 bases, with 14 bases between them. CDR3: CAWTRQGGEAFF. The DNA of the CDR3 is TGTGCCTGGACCAGGCAGGGTGGGGAAGCTTTCTTT.

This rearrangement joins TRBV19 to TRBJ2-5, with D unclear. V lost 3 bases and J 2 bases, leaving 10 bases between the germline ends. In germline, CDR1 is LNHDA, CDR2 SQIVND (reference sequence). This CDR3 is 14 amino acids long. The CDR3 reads CASSILDGQETQYF. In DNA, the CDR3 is TGTGCCAGTAGTATTTTGGACGGACAAGAGACCCAGTACTTC. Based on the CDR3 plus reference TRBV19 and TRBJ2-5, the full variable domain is DGGITQSPKYLFRKEGQNVTLSCEQNLNHDAMYWYRQDPGQGLRLIYYSQIVNDFQKGDIAEGYSVSREKKESFPLTVTSAQKNPTAFYLCASSILDGQETQYFGPGTRLLVL.

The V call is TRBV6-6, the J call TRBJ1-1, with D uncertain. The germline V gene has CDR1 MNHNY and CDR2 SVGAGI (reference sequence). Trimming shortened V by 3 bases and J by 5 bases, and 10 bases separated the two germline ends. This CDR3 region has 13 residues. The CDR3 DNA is TGTGCCAGCAGTTATTGGGCCGGGACTGAAGCTTTCTTT. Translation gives CASSYWAGTEAFF.

The CDR3 loop reads CASSLAAYNEQFF. The DNA for the CDR3 is TGTGCCAGCAGCTTAGCGGCCTACAATGAGCAGTTCTTC. The J gene is TRBJ2-1, the V gene TRBV11-2; unclear D gene. Germline V gene lookup returns CDR1 SGHAT and CDR2 FQNNGV. This CDR3 has 13 residues. V lost 1 base, J lost 2 bases, and 3 bases lay in between.

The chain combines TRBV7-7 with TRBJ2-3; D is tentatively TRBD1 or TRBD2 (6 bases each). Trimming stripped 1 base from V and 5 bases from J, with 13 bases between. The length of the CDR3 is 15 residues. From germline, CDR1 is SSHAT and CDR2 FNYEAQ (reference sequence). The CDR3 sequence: CASSLGGGLGDTQYF. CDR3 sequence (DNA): TGTGCCAGCAGCTTAGGTGGGGGGCTCGGAGATACGCAGTATTTT.

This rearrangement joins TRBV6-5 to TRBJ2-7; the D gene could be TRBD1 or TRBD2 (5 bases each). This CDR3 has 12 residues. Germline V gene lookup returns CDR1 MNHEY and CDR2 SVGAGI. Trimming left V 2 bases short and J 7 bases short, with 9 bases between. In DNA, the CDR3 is TGTGCCAGCAGTTACAGCGAGGGGGAGCAGTACTTC. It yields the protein CASSYSEGEQYF.

The CDR3 DNA is TGTGCCAGCAGTCCGGCTTACTATGGCTACACCTTC. Translated, it gives CASSPAYYGYTF. J is TRBJ1-2 and V is TRBV6-5; no clear D. Germline V gene data show CDR1 as MNHEY and CDR2 as SVGAGI. Trimming removed 5 bases from V and 3 bases from J, with 7 bases in between. This CDR3 is 12 amino acids long.

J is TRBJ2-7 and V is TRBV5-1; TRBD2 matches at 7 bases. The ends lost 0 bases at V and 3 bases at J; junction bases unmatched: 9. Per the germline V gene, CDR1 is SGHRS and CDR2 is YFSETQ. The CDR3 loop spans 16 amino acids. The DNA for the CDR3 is TGCGCCAGCAGCTTGGGTGCTAGCGGAGCACACTACGAGCAGTACTTC. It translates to CASSLGASGAHYEQYF.

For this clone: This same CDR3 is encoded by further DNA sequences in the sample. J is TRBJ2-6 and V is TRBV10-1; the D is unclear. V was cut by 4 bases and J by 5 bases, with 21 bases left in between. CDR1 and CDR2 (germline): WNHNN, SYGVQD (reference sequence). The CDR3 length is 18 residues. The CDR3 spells CASSGLIRSQSRANVLTF. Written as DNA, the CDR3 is TGCGCCAGCAGTGGCTTGATAAGATCACAAAGTCGGGCCAACGTCCTGACTTTC.

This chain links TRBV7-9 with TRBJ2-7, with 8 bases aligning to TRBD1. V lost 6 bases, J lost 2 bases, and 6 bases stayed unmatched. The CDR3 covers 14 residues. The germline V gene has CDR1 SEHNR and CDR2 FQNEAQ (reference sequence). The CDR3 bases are TGTGCCAGCAGTTACCGGGACAGGACCTACGAGCAGTACTTC. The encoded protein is CASSYRDRTYEQYF.

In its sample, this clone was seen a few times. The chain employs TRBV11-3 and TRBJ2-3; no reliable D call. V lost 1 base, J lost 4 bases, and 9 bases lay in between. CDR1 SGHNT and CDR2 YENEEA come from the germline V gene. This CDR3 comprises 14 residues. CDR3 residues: CASSLGSTADTQYF. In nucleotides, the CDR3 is TGTGCCAGCAGCTTAGGGTCTACAGCAGATACGCAGTATTTT.

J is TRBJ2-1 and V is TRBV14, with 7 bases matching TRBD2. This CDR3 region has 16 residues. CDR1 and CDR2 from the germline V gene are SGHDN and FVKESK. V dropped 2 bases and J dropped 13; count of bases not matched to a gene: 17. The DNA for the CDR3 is TGTGCCAGCAGCCAACTGGGGCGGGAGACCACACAGGAACAGTTCTTC. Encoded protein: CASSQLGRETTQEQFF. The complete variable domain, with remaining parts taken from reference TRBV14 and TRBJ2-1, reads EAGVTQFPSHSVIEKGQTVTLRCDPISGHDNLYWYRRVMGKEIKFLLHFVKESKQDESGMPNNRFLAERTGGTYSTLKVQPAELEDSGVYFCASSQLGRETTQEQFFGPGTRLTVL.

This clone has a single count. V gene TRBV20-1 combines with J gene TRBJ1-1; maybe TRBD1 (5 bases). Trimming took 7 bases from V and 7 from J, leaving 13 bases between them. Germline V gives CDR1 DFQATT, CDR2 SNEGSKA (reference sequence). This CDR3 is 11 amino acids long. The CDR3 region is CSGGSAVEAFF. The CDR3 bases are TGCAGTGGGGGGTCGGCTGTTGAAGCTTTCTTT.

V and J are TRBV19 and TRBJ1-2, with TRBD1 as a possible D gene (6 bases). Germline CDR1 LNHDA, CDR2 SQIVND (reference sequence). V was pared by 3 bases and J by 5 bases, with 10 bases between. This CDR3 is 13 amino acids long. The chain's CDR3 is CASSMTTGYGYTF. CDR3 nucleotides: TGTGCCAGTAGTATGACTACAGGGTATGGCTACACCTTC.

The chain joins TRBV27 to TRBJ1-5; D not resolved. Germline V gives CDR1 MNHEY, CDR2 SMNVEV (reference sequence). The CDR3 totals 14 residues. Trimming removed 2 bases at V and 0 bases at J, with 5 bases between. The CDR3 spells CASSLQNSNQPQHF. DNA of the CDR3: TGTGCCAGCAGTTTACAAAATAGCAATCAGCCCCAGCATTTT.

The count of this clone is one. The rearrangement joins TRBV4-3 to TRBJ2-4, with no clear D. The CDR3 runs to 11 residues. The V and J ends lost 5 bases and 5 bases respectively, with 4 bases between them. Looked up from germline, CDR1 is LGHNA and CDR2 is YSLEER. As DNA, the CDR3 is TGCGCCAGCAGCAACGAAAACATTCAGTACTTC. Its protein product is CASSNENIQYF.

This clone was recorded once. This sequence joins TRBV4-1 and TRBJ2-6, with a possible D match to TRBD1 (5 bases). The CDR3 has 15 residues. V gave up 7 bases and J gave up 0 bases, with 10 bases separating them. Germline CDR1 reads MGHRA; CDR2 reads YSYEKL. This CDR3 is CASTPDISGANVLTF. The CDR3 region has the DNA TGCGCCAGCACCCCGGACATCTCTGGGGCCAACGTCCTGACTTTC.

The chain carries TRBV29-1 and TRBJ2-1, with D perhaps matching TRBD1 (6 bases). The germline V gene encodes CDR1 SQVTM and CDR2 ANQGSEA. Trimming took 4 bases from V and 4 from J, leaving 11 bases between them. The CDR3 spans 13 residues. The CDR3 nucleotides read TGCAGCGTTGTTACAGGGTCTTACAATGAGCAGTTCTTC. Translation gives CSVVTGSYNEQFF.

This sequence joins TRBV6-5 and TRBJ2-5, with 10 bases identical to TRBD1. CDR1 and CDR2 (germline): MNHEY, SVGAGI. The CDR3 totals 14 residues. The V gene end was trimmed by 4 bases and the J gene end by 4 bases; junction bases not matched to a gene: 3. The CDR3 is CASSWDRGGETQYF. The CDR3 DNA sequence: TGTGCCAGCAGTTGGGACAGGGGTGGAGAGACCCAGTACTTC.

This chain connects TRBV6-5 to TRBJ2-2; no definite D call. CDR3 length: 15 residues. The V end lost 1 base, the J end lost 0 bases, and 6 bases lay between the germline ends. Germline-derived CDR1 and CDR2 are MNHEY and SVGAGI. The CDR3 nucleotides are TGTGCCAGCAGTTACTTGGCTCCGAACACCGGGGAGCTGTTTTTT. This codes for CASSYLAPNTGELFF.

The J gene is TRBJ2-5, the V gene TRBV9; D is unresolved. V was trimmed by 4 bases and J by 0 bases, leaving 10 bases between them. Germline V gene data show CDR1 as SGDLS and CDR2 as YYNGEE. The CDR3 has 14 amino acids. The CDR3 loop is CASSFGQNQETQYF. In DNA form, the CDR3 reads TGTGCCAGCAGCTTTGGGCAGAACCAAGAGACCCAGTACTTC. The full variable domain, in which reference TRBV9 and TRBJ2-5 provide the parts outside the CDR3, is DSGVTQTPKHLITATGQRVTLRCSPRSGDLSVYWYQQSLDQGLQFLIQYYNGEERAKGNILERFSAQQFPDLHSELNLSSLELGDSALYFCASSFGQNQETQYFGPGTRLLVL.

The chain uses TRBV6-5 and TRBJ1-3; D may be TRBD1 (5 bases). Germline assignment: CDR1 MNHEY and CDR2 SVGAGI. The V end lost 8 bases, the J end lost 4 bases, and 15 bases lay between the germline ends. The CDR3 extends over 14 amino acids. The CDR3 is CASRRGVGGNTIYF. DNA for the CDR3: TGTGCCAGCCGGCGGGGGGTGGGAGGAAACACCATATATTTT.

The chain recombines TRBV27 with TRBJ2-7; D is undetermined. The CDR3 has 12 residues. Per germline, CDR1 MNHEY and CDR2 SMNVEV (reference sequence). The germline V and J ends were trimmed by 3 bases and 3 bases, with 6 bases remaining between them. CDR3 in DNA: TGTGCCAGCAGTTTCTCCATCTACGAGCAGTACTTC. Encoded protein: CASSFSIYEQYF.

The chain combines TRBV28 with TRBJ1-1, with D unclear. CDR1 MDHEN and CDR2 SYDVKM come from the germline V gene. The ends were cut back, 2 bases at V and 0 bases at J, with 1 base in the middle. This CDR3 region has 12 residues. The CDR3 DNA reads TGTGCCAGCAGTTTACTGAACACTGAAGCTTTCTTT. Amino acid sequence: CASSLLNTEAFF.

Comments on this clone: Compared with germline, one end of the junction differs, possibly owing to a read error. The CDR3 loop is CASRVGLDTDTQYF. The CDR3 DNA is TGTGCCAGCAGAGTAGGGCTGGATACAGATACGCAGTATTTT. This chain links TRBV9 with TRBJ2-3; D gene unclear. The CDR3 has 14 residues. The germline CDR1 and CDR2 sequences are SGDLS and YYNGEE.

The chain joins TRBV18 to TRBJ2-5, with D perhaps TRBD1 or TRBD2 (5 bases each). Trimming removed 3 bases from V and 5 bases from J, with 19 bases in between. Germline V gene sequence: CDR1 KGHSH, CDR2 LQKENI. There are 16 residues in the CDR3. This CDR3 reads CASSPLAGTESETQYF. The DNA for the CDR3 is TGTGCCAGCTCACCCTTAGCAGGGACGGAGAGTGAGACCCAGTACTTC.

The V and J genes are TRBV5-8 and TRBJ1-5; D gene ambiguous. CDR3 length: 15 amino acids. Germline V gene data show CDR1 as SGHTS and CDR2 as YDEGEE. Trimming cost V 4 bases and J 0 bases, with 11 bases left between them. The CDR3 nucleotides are TGTGCCAGCAGCATCTCCGGGGTTAGCAATCAGCCCCAGCATTTT. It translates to CASSISGVSNQPQHF.

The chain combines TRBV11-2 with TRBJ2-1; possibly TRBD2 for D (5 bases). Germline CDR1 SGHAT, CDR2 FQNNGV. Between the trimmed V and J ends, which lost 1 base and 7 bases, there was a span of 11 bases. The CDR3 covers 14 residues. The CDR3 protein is CASSLGGGVNEQFF. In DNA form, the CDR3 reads TGTGCCAGCAGCTTAGGCGGAGGCGTTAATGAGCAGTTCTTC.